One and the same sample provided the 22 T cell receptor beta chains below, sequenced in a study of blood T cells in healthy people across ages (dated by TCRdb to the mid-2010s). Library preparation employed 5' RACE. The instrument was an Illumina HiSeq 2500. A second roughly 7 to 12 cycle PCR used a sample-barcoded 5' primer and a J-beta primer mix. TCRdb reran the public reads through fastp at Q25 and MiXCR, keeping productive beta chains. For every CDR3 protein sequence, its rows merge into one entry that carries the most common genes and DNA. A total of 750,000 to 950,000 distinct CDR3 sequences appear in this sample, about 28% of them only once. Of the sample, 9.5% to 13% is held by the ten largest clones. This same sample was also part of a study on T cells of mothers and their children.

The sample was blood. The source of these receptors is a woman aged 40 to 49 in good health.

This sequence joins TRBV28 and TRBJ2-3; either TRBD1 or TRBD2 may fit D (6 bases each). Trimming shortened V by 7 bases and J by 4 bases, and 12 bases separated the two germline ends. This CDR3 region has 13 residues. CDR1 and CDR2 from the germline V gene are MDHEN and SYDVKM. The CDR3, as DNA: TGTGCCAGCACGGCAGGGGAGGCAGATACGCAGTATTTT. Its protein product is CASTAGEADTQYF.

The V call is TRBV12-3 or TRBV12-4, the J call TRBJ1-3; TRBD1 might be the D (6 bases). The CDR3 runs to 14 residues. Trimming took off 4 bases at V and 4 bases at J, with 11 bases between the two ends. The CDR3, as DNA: TGTGCCAGCAGTTCTGGGGGGCCGGGAAACACCATATATTTT. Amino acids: CASSSGGPGNTIYF.

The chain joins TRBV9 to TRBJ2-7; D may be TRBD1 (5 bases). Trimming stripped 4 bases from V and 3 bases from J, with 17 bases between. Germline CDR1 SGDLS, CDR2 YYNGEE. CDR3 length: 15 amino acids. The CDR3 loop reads CASSPQEGVGYEQYF. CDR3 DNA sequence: TGTGCCAGCAGCCCCCAGGAAGGGGTAGGCTACGAGCAGTACTTC.

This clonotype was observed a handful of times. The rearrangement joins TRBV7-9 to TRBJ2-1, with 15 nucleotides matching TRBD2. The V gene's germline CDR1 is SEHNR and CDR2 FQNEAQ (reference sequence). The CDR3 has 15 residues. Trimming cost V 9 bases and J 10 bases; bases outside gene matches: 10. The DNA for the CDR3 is TGTGCCAGTATATGGACTAGCGGGGGGGTAGGGGAGCAGTTCTTC. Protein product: CASIWTSGGVGEQFF.

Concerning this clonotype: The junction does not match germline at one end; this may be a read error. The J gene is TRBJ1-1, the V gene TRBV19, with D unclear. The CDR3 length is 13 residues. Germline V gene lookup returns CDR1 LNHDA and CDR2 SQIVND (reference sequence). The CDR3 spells CASGIAGDTGAFF. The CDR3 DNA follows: TGTGCCAGTGGAATCGCGGGAGACACTGGAGCTTTCTTT.

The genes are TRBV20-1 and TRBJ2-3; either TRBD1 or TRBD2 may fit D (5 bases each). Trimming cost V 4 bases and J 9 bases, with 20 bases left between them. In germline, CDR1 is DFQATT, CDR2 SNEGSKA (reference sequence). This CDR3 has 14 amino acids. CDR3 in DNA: TGCAGTGCTACGGGGACCGGTAATTCTTTGACGCAGTATTTT. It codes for CSATGTGNSLTQYF.

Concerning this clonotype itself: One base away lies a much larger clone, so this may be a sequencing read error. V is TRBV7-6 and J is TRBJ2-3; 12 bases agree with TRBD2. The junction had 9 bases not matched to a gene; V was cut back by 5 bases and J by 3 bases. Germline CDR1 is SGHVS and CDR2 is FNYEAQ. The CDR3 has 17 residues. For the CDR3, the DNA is TGTGCCAGCAGCCTAGGACTAGCGGGGAGCGAGACAGATACGCAGTATTTT. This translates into CASSLGLAGSETDTQYF.

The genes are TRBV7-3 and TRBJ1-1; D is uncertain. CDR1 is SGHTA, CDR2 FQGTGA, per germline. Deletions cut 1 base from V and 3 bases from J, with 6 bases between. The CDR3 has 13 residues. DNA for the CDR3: TGTGCCAGCAGCTTAAGAGGGCACACTGAAGCTTTCTTT. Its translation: CASSLRGHTEAFF.

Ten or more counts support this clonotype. The CDR3: CASSQDGGTDQETQYF. For the CDR3, the DNA is TGCGCCAGCAGCCAAGACGGGGGGACAGACCAAGAGACCCAGTACTTC. The chain has TRBV4-1 and TRBJ2-5; D may be TRBD1 or TRBD2 (7 bases each). The CDR3 consists of 16 residues. Trimming stripped 0 bases from V and 0 bases from J, with 11 bases between. Per germline, CDR1 MGHRA and CDR2 YSYEKL.

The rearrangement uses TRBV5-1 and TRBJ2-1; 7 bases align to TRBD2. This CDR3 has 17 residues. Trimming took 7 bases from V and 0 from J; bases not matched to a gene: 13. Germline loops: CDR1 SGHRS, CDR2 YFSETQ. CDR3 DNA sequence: TGCGCCAGCGCCCTAACTAGCGCCAAAGGCTCCTACAATGAGCAGTTCTTC. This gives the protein CASALTSAKGSYNEQFF.

The CDR3 DNA is TGTGCCAGCAGCCAAGACGTCCGGGAGCAGTACTTC. This gives the protein CASSQDVREQYF. The chain combines TRBV3-1 with TRBJ2-7; unclear D gene. V was pared by 0 bases and J by 7 bases, with 7 bases between. Germline V gives CDR1 LGHDT, CDR2 YNNKEL (reference sequence). The CDR3 extends over 12 amino acids.

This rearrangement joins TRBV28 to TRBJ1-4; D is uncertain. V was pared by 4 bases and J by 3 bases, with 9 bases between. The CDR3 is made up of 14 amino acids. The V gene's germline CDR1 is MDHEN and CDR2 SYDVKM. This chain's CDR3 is CASSSNGPNEKLFF. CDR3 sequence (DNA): TGTGCCAGCAGTTCGAACGGACCTAATGAAAAACTGTTTTTT.

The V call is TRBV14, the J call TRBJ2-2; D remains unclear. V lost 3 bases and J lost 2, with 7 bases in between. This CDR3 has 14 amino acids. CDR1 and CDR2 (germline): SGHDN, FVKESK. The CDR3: CASSHSANTGELFF. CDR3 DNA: TGTGCCAGCAGCCATTCGGCCAACACCGGGGAGCTGTTTTTT.

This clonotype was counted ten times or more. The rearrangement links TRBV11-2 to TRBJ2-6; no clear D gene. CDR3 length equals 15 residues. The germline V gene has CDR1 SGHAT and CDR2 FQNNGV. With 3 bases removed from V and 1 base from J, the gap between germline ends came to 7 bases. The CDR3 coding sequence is TGTGCCAGCAGCTTCACCATTTCTGGGGCCAACGTCCTGACTTTC. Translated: CASSFTISGANVLTF.

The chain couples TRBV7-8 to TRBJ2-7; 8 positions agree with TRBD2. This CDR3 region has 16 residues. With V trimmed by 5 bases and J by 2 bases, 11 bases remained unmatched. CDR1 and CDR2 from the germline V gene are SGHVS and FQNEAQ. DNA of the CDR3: TGTGCCAGCAGCCCGTCCGGACTAGCCGCGACCTACGAGCAGTACTTC. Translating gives CASSPSGLAATYEQYF.

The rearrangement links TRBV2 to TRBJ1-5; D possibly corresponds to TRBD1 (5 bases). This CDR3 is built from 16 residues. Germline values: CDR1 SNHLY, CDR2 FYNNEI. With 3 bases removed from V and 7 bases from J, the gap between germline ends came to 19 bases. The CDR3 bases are TGTGCCAGCAGTGAGGTTCCGGGACTCCGAAGGCAGCCCCAGCATTTT. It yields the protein CASSEVPGLRRQPQHF.

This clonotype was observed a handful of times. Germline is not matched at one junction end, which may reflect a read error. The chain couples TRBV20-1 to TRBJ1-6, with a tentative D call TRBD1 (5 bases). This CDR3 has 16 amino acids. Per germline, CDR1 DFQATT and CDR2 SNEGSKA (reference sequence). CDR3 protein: CSARDRGGKANSPRHF. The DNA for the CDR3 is TGCAGTGCTAGAGATCGTGGGGGTAAAGCGAATTCACCCCGCCACTTT.

The CDR3 DNA sequence: TGTGCCAGCAGCTTGTTTAGGGGAATGGGGGGGTCCACCGGGGAGCTGTTTTTT. Translated, it gives CASSLFRGMGGSTGELFF. The V gene is TRBV5-5, the J gene TRBJ2-2, with TRBD2 matching over 7 bases. Germline lookup yields CDR1 SGHKS and CDR2 YYEKEE (reference sequence). CDR3 length: 18 amino acids. The junction had 13 bases not matched to a gene; V was cut back by 1 base and J by 4 bases.

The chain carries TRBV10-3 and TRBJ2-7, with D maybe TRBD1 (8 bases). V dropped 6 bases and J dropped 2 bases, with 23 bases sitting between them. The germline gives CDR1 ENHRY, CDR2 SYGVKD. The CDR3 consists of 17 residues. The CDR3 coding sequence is TGTGCCATCAGGAGGGAGGGGGGACAGGATGGAACCTACGAGCAGTACTTC. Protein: CAIRREGGQDGTYEQYF.

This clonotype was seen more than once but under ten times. CDR3 in DNA: TGTGCCAGCAGAGGACAGGATTGGGCCGGGAGCAATCAGCCCCAGCATTTT. This gives the protein CASRGQDWAGSNQPQHF. This chain connects TRBV12-3 or TRBV12-4 to TRBJ1-5; TRBD1 matches at 7 bases. The CDR3 spans 17 residues. V was clipped by 6 bases and J by 1 base; unmatched bases: 12.

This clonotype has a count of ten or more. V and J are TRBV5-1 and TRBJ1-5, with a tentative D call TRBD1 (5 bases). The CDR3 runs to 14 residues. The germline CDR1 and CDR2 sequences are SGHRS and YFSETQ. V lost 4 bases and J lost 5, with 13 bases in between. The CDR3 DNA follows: TGCGCCAGCAGCCCCGGGACGGCAGATCAGCCCCAGCATTTT. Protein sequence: CASSPGTADQPQHF.

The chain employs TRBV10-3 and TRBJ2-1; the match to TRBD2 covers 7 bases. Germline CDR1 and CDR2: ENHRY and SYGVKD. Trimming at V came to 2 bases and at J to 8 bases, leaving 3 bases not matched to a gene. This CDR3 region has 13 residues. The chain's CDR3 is CAISETSADEQFF. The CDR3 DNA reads TGTGCCATCAGTGAGACTAGCGCGGATGAGCAGTTCTTC.